This TCR beta chain was retrieved from a study of blood T cells in healthy people across ages. The use of a sample-barcoded 5' primer and a J-beta primer mix characterized a second PCR of roughly 7 to 12 cycles. TCRdb processed the 5' RACE reads anew with MiXCR; each CDR3 protein has one entry. The sample records fewer than 700,000 distinct CDR3 sequences, around 50% being singletons. CDR1 and CDR2 (germline): MNHEY, SMNVEV (reference sequence). The V gene lost 5 bases and the J gene lost 4 bases, with 21 bases spanning the gap. The CDR3 sequence is 17 residues long. This receptor was obtained from a man at least 80 years old in good health. The source material was blood. The chain employs TRBV27 and TRBJ1-5; D ambiguous. CDR3 nucleotides: TGTGCCAGCAGTCCCCGTCTAGGATTCGCGGAGAATCAGCCCCAGCATTTT. Amino acid sequence: CASSPRLGFAENQPQHF.